This T cell receptor (beta chain) came from a study of beta chain features in type 1 diabetes. Germline CDR1 is SEHNR and CDR2 is FQNEAQ (reference sequence). The CDR3 sequence is 14 residues long. Trimming shortened V by 3 bases and J by 5 bases, and 11 bases separated the two germline ends. Study-wide results and limits: Significant though moderate, a shortening of TCRB CDR3s appeared in all four CD4+ subsets of Type 1 diabetes patients.

The study reverse transcribed the entire isolated RNA, so it sequenced expressed TCRB transcripts. Produced via immunoSEQ multiplex PCR; TCRdb's table is partial and in-frame only. The repertoire has about 660,000 clones, around 15% of them found once; the top ten carry 0.03% to 0.045%. This clone has more than one count but fewer than ten. Its antigen is not identified. The sequence was obtained from a man between 18 and 35 years old with type 1 diabetes. The gene calls are TRBV7-9 and TRBJ2-1, with D unresolved. Sequenced sample: naive CD4+ T cells from blood. The CDR3 nucleotides are TGTGCCAGCAGCTTTCTCGGTCAAGACAATGAGCAGTTCTTC. Encoded protein: CASSFLGQDNEQFF.